This T cell receptor (beta chain) emerged from a study of metastatic and nonmetastatic thyroid tumors. Study-wide context: Repertoires were compared across blood and tumor or nodule tissue from malignant and benign thyroid patients. Points from the study as a whole: Malignant thyroid tumors reportedly had TCR beta diversity that was significantly higher than in benign nodules, in blood and tumor.

None of the patients had undergone any treatment ahead of thyroid surgery. The CDR3 sequence is 12 residues long. Germline CDR1 LNHDA, CDR2 SQIVND (reference sequence). V lost 4 bases, J lost 10 bases, and 11 bases lay in between. Per the original methods: CDR3 was compared across clinicopathological groups, and the resulting differences were used to build a distant-metastasis classifier for papillary thyroid cancer. TCRdb re-called the PCR reads with MiXCR. TCRdb assigned the V and J calls; the authors' analysis was not used. The sample lists roughly 55,000 clones, roughly 15% occurring once. This clone was picked up a small number of times. Its matching antigen is unknown. Being one base from a much bigger clone, this may be a read error. Additional DNA sequences in this sample encode the identical CDR3.

Sequenced input: blood. The V call is TRBV19, the J call TRBJ2-1, with unresolved D. The clonotype was recovered from a male donor with papillary thyroid cancer or a benign thyroid nodule (not recorded which). Some clones in this sample may be carry-over from other donors' samples. CDR3 amino acids: CASSTYRREQFF. In DNA, the CDR3 is TGTGCCAGTAGTACCTATCGTCGGGAGCAGTTCTTC.